The 24 T cell receptor beta chains in this list originate from one sample, sequenced in a study of OX40 agonist ivuxolimab in advanced cancers. Some clones are missing from TCRdb's copy, which holds only in-frame ones; the method was immunoSEQ multiplex PCR. The sample has about 73,000 clones; over 80% are singletons. The sequencing used CD4+ or CD8+ T cells sorted from blood, collected in a trial of the OX40 agonist ivuxolimab. Every receptor here comes from an adult with an advanced solid tumor such as melanoma, head and neck, liver or kidney cancer.

The V gene is TRBV4-1, the J gene TRBJ2-7; TRBD2 matches 7 bases. Germline assignment: CDR1 MGHRA and CDR2 YSYEKL. Trimming removed 6 bases from V and 0 bases from J; junction bases left unmatched: 8. The CDR3 totals 15 residues. The CDR3 sequence: CASSHRDYDSYEQYF. The DNA of the CDR3 is TGCGCCAGCAGTCATAGGGACTACGACTCCTACGAGCAGTACTTC.

V usage is TRBV19 and J usage is TRBJ1-1; the D gene is possibly TRBD1 (5 bases). The V gene lost 0 bases and the J gene lost 8 bases, with 16 bases spanning the gap. Per the germline V gene, CDR1 is LNHDA and CDR2 is SQIVND (reference sequence). CDR3 length: 15 residues. The CDR3 loop reads CASSIESLGGQEAFF. The DNA of the CDR3 is TGTGCCAGTAGTATAGAGAGCCTCGGGGGTCAGGAAGCTTTCTTT.

This sequence joins TRBV11-2 and TRBJ1-1, with no clear D. CDR1 and CDR2 from the germline V gene are SGHAT and FQNNGV. Trimming removed 0 bases at V and 11 bases at J, with 10 bases between. There are 12 residues in the CDR3. The CDR3: CASSLDSPLAFF. CDR3 nucleotide sequence: TGTGCCAGCAGCTTAGATAGCCCTCTTGCTTTCTTT.

The CDR3 DNA reads TGCGCCAGCCAGAGGGGGGTCCCGGGGCCCCAGCATTTT. Translating gives CASQRGVPGPQHF. The chain is built from TRBV10-2 and TRBJ1-5; tentative D call: TRBD1 (6 bases). The CDR3 loop spans 13 amino acids. V dropped 8 bases and J dropped 9 bases, with 17 bases sitting between them. Germline CDR1 is WSHSY and CDR2 is SAAADI.

Regarding this clone: The same CDR3 is also encoded by other DNA sequences in this sample. The gene calls are TRBV2 and TRBJ2-3; no firm D call. V was shortened by 0 bases and J by 2 bases, with 9 bases between the two germline ends. From germline, CDR1 is SNHLY and CDR2 FYNNEI. This CDR3 has 15 residues. The CDR3 bases are TGTGCCAGCAGTGAAGCTGGCAGTAACACAGATACGCAGTATTTT. Its protein is CASSEAGSNTDTQYF. The variable domain in full, with the rest retrieved from reference TRBV2 and TRBJ2-3, is EPEVTQTPSHQVTQMGQEVILRCVPISNHLYFYWYRQILGQKVEFLVSFYNNEISEKSEIFDDQFSVERPDGSNFTLKIRSTKLEDSAMYFCASSEAGSNTDTQYFGPGTRLTVL.

Points on this clone: The junction departs from germline at one end; a sequencing error may be responsible. The rearrangement joins TRBV7-7 to TRBJ2-1; D unclear. Germline lookup yields CDR1 SSHAT and CDR2 FNYEAQ (reference sequence). The CDR3 is 17 amino acids. CDR3 bases: TGTGCTAGCAGCTTAGAACCTCCTGTGGGCTCCTACAATGAGCAGTTCTTC. It is translated as CASSLEPPVGSYNEQFF.

The chain recombines TRBV30 with TRBJ2-5; TRBD1 agrees at 9 bases. Germline CDR1 reads GTSNPN; CDR2 reads SVGIG (reference sequence). V lost 0 bases, J lost 5 bases, and 1 base stayed unmatched. The CDR3 has 13 amino acids. This CDR3 is CAWSVGQGETQYF. Written as DNA, the CDR3 is TGTGCCTGGAGTGTAGGACAGGGGGAGACCCAGTACTTC.

The chain joins TRBV6-5 to TRBJ2-7, with 7 positions matching TRBD2. After removal of 2 bases from V and 2 bases from J, the junction contained 6 bases not matched to a gene. Germline V gene sequence: CDR1 MNHEY, CDR2 SVGAGI. CDR3 size: 15 residues. Here the CDR3 reads CASSYTPGLTYEQYF. The DNA of the CDR3 is TGTGCCAGCAGTTACACCCCGGGACTAACCTACGAGCAGTACTTC.

Here the CDR3 reads CASSSGGGLRGEQYF. CDR3 DNA: TGTGCCAGCAGCTCCGGTGGAGGACTGAGAGGCGAGCAGTACTTC. The chain couples TRBV7-2 to TRBJ2-7, with TRBD2 as a possible D gene (5 bases). From germline, CDR1 is SGHTA and CDR2 FQGNSA. The CDR3 is 15 amino acids. Trimming cost V 4 bases and J 6 bases, with 19 bases left between them.

A remark on this clone: The DNA is omitted, as the CDR3 cannot be located on it reliably, and the CDR3 follows TCRdb's listing. The genes are TRBV2 and TRBJ2-2; the table's D call, TRBD1, was not checked against the DNA. The CDR3 comprises 17 residues, both ends counted. CDR1 is SNHLY and CDR2 is FYNNEI in the germline V gene. The CDR3 here is CASTNQGFGSGPGELFF.

This clone came up a few times. This CDR3 is also generated by other DNA sequences in the sample. This chain links TRBV7-9 with TRBJ2-1, with 9 bases aligning to TRBD2. V was pared by 1 base and J by 4 bases, with 2 bases of the junction left unmatched. Germline CDR1 SEHNR, CDR2 FQNEAQ (reference sequence). The CDR3 runs to 15 residues. The CDR3 sequence is CASSLGTSEYNEQFF. CDR3 coding DNA: TGTGCCAGCAGCTTAGGGACTAGCGAGTACAATGAGCAGTTCTTC.

The chain uses TRBV18 and TRBJ2-2; 11 nucleotides line up with TRBD2. The CDR3 runs to 17 residues. V lost 2 bases, J lost 5 bases, and 7 bases stayed unmatched. The V gene's germline CDR1 is KGHSH and CDR2 LQKENI. The CDR3 nucleotides read TGTGCCAGCTCACCATCGACTAGCGGGATTCGAACCGGGGAGCTGTTTTTT. Amino acids: CASSPSTSGIRTGELFF.

The chain carries TRBV5-1 and TRBJ2-3, with D hard to call. CDR1 and CDR2 (germline): SGHRS, YFSETQ. Trimming shortened V by 9 bases and J by 5 bases, and 19 bases separated the two germline ends. The length of the CDR3 is 14 residues. The CDR3 spells CATLAGQALDTQYF. The CDR3, as DNA: TGCGCCACCCTGGCTGGGCAGGCTCTAGATACGCAGTATTTT.

The chain links TRBV5-8 to TRBJ2-7; D might be TRBD2 (5 bases). The CDR3 sequence is 13 residues long. Germline CDR1 is SGHTS and CDR2 is YDEGEE. Trimming pared 7 bases from V and 5 bases from J, leaving 16 bases between. This CDR3 is CASRKTGVNEQYF. The DNA of the CDR3 is TGTGCCAGCCGAAAAACCGGGGTGAACGAGCAGTACTTC. The full variable domain, rest sourced from reference TRBV5-8 and TRBJ2-7, is EAGVTQSPTHLIKTRGQQATLRCSPISGHTSVYWYQQALGLGLQFLLWYDEGEERNRGNFPPRFSGRQFPNYSSELNVNALELEDSALYLCASRKTGVNEQYFGPGTRLTVT.

The V gene is TRBV11-2, the J gene TRBJ1-2; TRBD1 matches at 9 bases. The CDR3 totals 15 residues. The junction had 13 bases not matched to a gene; V was cut back by 7 bases and J by 7 bases. Germline CDR1 SGHAT, CDR2 FQNNGV. The CDR3 sequence: CASTPYTGTGLGYTF. The CDR3 nucleotides read TGTGCCAGCACTCCGTATACCGGGACAGGGCTTGGCTACACCTTC.

This chain connects TRBV15 to TRBJ2-5, with a possible D match to TRBD2 (6 bases). The CDR3 covers 14 residues. Per the germline V gene, CDR1 is LNHNV and CDR2 is YYDKDF (reference sequence). V was pared by 6 bases and J by 1 base, with 12 bases between. The CDR3 nucleotides read TGTGCCACCAGACCCGGGGGAGGCCAAGAGACCCAGTACTTC. It specifies CATRPGGGQETQYF.

The chain couples TRBV6-5 to TRBJ1-1; the D gene is possibly TRBD1 (5 bases). This CDR3 has 13 amino acids. CDR1 is MNHEY and CDR2 is SVGAGI in the germline V gene. V was clipped by 4 bases and J by 5 bases, with 11 bases between them. The CDR3 sequence: CASSSTGGTEAFF. The CDR3 DNA reads TGTGCCAGCAGTTCCACCGGGGGGACTGAAGCTTTCTTT.

This chain connects TRBV11-3 to TRBJ1-5; the D gene is possibly TRBD1 (5 bases). Trimming took off 5 bases at V and 1 base at J, with 12 bases between the two ends. Germline V gene sequence: CDR1 SGHNT, CDR2 YENEEA. The CDR3 is 15 residues long. The CDR3 nucleotides are TGTGCCAGCAGCCAGGGTGAGGGGAGCAATCAGCCCCAGCATTTT. Its translation: CASSQGEGSNQPQHF.

The rearrangement links TRBV7-9 to TRBJ2-7, with 9 bases aligning to TRBD1. Germline V gene lookup returns CDR1 SEHNR and CDR2 FQNEAQ (reference sequence). The trim removed 4 bases at V and 5 bases at J, leaving 6 bases unmatched. CDR3 length equals 14 residues. The CDR3 DNA reads as TGTGCCAGCAGCTGGGACAGGGCATGGAACGAGCAGTACTTC. Amino acid sequence: CASSWDRAWNEQYF.

The chain uses TRBV19 and TRBJ1-5, with a weak D call TRBD1 (5 bases). V lost 6 bases and J 4 bases, leaving 7 bases between the germline ends. CDR1 is LNHDA and CDR2 is SQIVND in the germline V gene (reference sequence). The CDR3 sequence is 12 residues long. The CDR3 region is CASSKGNQPQHF. Here the CDR3 DNA reads TGTGCCAGTAGCAAGGGGAATCAGCCCCAGCATTTT. The whole variable domain, remainder taken from reference TRBV19 and TRBJ1-5, is DGGITQSPKYLFRKEGQNVTLSCEQNLNHDAMYWYRQDPGQGLRLIYYSQIVNDFQKGDIAEGYSVSREKKESFPLTVTSAQKNPTAFYLCASSKGNQPQHFGDGTRLSIL.

The rearrangement joins TRBV15 to TRBJ1-2; 7 bases are a match to TRBD1. In germline, CDR1 is LNHNV, CDR2 YYDKDF (reference sequence). The CDR3 is 15 amino acids. The V segment lost 1 base and the J segment 7 bases; nucleotides outside the gene matches: 9. This CDR3 is CATSRGLGGEVGYTF. The CDR3 nucleotides are TGTGCCACCAGCAGAGGGCTAGGGGGCGAGGTTGGCTACACCTTC. Using reference TRBV15 and TRBJ1-2 for the parts outside the CDR3, the full variable domain is DAMVIQNPRYQVTQFGKPVTLSCSQTLNHNVMYWYQQKSSQAPKLLFHYYDKDFNNEADTPDNFQSRRPNTSFCFLDIRSPGLGDTAMYLCATSRGLGGEVGYTFGSGTRLTVV.

The genes are TRBV30 and TRBJ1-1, with a tentative D call TRBD1 (6 bases). The CDR3 loop spans 14 amino acids. CDR1 and CDR2 (germline): GTSNPN, SVGIG (reference sequence). The V end lost 1 base, the J end lost 4 bases, and 13 bases lay between the germline ends. CDR3 DNA sequence: TGTGCCTGGAGTGAAGGGGGGAAGAGCACTGAAGCTTTCTTT. It codes for CAWSEGGKSTEAFF.

This CDR3 is CAWRPPLRTTNEKLFF. DNA of the CDR3: TGTGCCTGGAGGCCCCCCCTCAGGACAACTAATGAAAAACTGTTTTTT. The chain couples TRBV30 to TRBJ1-4; no firm D call. The CDR3 extends over 16 amino acids. V was trimmed by 3 bases and J by 0 bases, leaving 14 bases between them. CDR1 is GTSNPN and CDR2 is SVGIG in the germline V gene (reference sequence).

This chain connects TRBV27 to TRBJ1-5; unclear D gene. V was shortened by 5 bases and J by 2 bases, with 7 bases between the two germline ends. This CDR3 is 13 amino acids long. In germline, CDR1 is MNHEY, CDR2 SMNVEV (reference sequence). CDR3: CASSMRGNQPQHF. The CDR3 DNA reads as TGTGCCAGCAGTATGCGGGGCAATCAGCCCCAGCATTTT.